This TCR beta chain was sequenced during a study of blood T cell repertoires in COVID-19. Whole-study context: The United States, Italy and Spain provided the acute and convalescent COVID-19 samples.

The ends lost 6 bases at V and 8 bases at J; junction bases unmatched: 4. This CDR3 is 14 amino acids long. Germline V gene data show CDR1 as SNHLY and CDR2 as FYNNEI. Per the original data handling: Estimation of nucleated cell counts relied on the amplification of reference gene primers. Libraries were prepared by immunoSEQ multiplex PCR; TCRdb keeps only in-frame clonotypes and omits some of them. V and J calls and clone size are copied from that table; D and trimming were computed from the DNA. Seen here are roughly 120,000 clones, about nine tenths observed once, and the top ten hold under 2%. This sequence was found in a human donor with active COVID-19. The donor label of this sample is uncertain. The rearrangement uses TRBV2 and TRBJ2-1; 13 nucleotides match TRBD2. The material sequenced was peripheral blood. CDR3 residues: CASRLAGGIDEQFF. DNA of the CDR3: TGTGCCAGCAGACTAGCGGGGGGGATAGATGAGCAGTTCTTC. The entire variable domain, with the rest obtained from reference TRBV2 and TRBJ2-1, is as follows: EPEVTQTPSHQVTQMGQEVILRCVPISNHLYFYWYRQILGQKVEFLVSFYNNEISEKSEIFDDQFSVERPDGSNFTLKIRSTKLEDSAMYFCASRLAGGIDEQFFGPGTRLTVL.